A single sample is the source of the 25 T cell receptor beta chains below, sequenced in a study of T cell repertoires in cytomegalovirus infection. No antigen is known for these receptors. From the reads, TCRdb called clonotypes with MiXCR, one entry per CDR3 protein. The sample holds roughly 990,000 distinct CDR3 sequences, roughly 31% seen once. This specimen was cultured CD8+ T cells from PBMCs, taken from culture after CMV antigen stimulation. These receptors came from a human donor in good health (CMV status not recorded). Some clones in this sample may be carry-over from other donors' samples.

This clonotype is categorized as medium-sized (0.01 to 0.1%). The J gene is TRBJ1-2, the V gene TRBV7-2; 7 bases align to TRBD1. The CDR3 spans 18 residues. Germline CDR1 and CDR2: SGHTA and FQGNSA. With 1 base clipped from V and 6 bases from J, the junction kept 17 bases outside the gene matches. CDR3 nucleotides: TGTGCCAGCAGCTTAGGGAATACCGGGACAGAGCTCGTCGATGGCTACACCTTC. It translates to CASSLGNTGTELVDGYTF.

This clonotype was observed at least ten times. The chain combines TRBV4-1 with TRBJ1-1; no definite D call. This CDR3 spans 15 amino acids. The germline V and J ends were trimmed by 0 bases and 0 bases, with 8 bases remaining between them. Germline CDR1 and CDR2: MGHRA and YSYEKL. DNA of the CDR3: TGCGCCAGCAGCCAAGACGAACGGATGAACACTGAAGCTTTCTTT. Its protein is CASSQDERMNTEAFF.

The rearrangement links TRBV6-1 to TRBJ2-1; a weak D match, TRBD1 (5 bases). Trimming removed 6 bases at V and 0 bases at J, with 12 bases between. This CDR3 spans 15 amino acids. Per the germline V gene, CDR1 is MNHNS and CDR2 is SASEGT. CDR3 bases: TGTGCCAGCAGGATCAGGGATGGCTCCTACAATGAGCAGTTCTTC. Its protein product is CASRIRDGSYNEQFF.

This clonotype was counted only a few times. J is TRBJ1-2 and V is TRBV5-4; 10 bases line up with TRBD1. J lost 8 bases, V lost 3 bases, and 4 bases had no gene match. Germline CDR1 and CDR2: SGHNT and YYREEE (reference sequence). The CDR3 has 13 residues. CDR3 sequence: CASSSDRGVGYTF. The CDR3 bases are TGTGCCAGCAGCTCGGACAGGGGGGTCGGCTACACCTTC. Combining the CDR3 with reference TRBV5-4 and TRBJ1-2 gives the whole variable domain ETGVTQSPTHLIKTRGQQVTLRCSSQSGHNTVSWYQQALGQGPQFIFQYYREEENGRGNFPPRFSGLQFPNYSSELNVNALELDDSALYLCASSSDRGVGYTFGSGTRLTVV.

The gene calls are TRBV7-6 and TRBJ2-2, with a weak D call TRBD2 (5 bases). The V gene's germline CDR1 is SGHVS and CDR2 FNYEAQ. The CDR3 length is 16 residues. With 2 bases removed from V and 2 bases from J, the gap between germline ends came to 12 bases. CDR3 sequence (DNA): TGTGCCAGCAGCTTAACGGGAACATACAACACCGGGGAGCTGTTTTTT. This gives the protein CASSLTGTYNTGELFF.

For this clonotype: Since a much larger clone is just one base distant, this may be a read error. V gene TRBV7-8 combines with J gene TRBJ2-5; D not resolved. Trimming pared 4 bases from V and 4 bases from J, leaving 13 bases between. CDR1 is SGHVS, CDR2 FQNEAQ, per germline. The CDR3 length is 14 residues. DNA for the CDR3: TGTGCCAGCAGCTCGTCGGGTCAATCAGAGACCCAGTACTTC. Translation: CASSSSGQSETQYF.

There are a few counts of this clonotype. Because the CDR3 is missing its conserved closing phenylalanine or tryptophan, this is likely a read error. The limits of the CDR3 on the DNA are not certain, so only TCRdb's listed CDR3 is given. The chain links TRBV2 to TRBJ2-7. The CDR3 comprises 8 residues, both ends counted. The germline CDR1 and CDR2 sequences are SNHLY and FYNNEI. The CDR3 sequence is CASSEHVA.

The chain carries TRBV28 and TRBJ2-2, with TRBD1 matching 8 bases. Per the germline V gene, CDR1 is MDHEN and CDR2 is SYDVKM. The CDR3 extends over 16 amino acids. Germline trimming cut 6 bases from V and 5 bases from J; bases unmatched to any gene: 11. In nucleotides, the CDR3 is TGTGCCAGCAGGTCAGGGGGCCAGGAGTTGACCGGGGAGCTGTTTTTT. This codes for CASRSGGQELTGELFF.

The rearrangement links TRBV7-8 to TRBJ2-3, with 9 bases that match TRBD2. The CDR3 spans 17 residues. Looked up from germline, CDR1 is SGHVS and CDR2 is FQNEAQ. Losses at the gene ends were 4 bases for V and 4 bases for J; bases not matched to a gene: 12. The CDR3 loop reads CASSSLGGGVFSDTQYF. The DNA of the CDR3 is TGTGCCAGCAGCTCCTTAGGCGGGGGGGTATTTTCAGATACGCAGTATTTT.

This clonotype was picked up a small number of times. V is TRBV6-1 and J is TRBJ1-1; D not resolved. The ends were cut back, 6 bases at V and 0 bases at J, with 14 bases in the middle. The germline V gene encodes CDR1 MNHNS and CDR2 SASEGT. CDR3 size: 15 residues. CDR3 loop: CASSPTRVMNTEAFF. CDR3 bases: TGTGCCAGCAGCCCTACAAGGGTGATGAACACTGAAGCTTTCTTT.

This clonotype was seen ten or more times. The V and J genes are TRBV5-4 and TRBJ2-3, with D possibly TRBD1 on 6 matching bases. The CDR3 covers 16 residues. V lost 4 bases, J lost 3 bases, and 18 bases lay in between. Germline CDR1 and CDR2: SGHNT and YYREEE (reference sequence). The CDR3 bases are TGTGCCAGCAGCGTCCCAGGGGCGGTTGGGACAGATACGCAGTATTTT. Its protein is CASSVPGAVGTDTQYF.

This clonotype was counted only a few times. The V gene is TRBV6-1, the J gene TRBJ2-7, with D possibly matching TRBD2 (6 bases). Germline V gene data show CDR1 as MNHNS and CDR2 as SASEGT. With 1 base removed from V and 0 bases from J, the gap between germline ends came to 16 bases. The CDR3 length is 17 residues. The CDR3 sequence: CASSEGTTILSSYEQYV. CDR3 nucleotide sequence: TGTGCCAGCAGTGAAGGGACTACAATTCTAAGCTCCTACGAGCAGTACGTC.

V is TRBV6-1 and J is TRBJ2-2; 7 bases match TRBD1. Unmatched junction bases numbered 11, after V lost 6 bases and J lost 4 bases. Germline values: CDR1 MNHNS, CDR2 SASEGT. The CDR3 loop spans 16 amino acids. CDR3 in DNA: TGTGCCAGCAGCATCTCTGGGACAGAGGGCACCGGGGAGCTGTTTTTT. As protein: CASSISGTEGTGELFF.

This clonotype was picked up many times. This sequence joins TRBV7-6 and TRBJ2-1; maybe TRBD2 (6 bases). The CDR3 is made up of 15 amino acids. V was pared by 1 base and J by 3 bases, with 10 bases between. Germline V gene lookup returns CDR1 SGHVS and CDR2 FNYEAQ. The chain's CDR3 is CASSLEAGIYNEQFF. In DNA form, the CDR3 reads TGTGCCAGCAGCTTAGAGGCGGGGATCTACAATGAGCAGTTCTTC.

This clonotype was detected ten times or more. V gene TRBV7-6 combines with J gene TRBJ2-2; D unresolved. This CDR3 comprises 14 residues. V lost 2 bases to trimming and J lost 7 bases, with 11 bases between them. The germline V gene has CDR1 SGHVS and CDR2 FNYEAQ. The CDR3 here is CASSLRDLNGELFF. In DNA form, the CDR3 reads TGTGCCAGCAGCTTAAGGGATCTCAACGGGGAGCTGTTTTTT.

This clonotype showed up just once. As DNA, the CDR3 is TGCAGTGCTAGAGATGAACAGGGTGTGTCCTATAATTCACCCCTCCACTTT. It codes for CSARDEQGVSYNSPLHF. V and J are TRBV20-1 and TRBJ1-6; tentatively, D is TRBD1 (6 bases). The CDR3 is 17 amino acids. CDR1 DFQATT and CDR2 SNEGSKA come from the germline V gene (reference sequence). Between the trimmed V and J ends, which lost 0 bases and 1 base, there was a span of 13 bases.

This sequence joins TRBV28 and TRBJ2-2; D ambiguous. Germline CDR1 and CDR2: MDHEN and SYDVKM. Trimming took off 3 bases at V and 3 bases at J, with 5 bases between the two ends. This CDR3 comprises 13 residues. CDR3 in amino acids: CASSFVYTGELFF. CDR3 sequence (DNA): TGTGCCAGCAGTTTTGTATACACCGGGGAGCTGTTTTTT.

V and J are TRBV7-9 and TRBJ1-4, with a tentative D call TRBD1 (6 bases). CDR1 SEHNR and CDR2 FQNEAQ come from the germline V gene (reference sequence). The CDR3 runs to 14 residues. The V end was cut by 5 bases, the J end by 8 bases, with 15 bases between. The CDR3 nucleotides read TGTGCCAGCAGCCCTCCTAAAAGGGGGGAAAAACTGTTTTTT. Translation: CASSPPKRGEKLFF.

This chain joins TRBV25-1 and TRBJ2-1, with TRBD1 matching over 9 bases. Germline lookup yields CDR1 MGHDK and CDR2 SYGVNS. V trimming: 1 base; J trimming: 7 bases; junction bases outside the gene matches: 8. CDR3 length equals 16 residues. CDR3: CASSEWGQGRENEQFF. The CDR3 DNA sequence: TGTGCCAGCAGTGAATGGGGACAGGGTCGCGAGAATGAGCAGTTCTTC.

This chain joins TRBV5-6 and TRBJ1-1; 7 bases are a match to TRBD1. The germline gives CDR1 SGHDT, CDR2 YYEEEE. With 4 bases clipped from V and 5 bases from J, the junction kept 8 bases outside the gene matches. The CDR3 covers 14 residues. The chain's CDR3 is CASSEDRAVTEAFF. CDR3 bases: TGTGCCAGCAGCGAAGACAGGGCGGTTACTGAAGCTTTCTTT.

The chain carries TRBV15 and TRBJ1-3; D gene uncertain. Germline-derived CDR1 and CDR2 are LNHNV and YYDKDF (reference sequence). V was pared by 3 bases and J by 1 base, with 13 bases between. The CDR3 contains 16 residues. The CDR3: CATSSPLTPSGNTIYF. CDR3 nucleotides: TGTGCCACCAGCAGCCCCCTGACACCATCTGGAAACACCATATATTTT.

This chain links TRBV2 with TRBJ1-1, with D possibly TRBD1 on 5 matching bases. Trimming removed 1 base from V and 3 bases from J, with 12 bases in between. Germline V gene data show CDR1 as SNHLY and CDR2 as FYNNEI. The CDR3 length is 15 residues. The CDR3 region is CASSEDPGGDTEAFF. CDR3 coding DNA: TGTGCCAGCAGTGAAGATCCGGGGGGGGACACTGAAGCTTTCTTT.

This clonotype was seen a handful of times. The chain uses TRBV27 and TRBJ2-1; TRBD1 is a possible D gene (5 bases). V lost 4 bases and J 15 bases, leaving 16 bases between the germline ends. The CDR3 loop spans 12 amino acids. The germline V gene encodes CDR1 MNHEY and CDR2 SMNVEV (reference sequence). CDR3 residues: CASSSTGPGGFF. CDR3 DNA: TGTGCCAGCAGTTCTACAGGTCCGGGCGGGTTCTTC.

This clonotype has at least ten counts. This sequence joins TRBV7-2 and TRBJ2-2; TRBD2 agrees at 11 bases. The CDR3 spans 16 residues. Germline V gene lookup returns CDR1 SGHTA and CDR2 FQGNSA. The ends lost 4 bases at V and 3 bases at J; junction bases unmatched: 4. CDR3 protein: CASSSRLAGYTGELFF. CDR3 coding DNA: TGTGCCAGCAGCTCACGACTAGCGGGGTACACCGGGGAGCTGTTTTTT.

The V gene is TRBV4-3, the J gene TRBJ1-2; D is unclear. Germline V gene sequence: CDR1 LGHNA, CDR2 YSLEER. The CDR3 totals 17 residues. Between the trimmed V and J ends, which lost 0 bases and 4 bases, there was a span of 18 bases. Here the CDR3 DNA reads TGCGCCAGCAGCCAAGATCTTGTCATAAGGGTACGCTATGGCTACACCTTC. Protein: CASSQDLVIRVRYGYTF.